The present TCR beta chain was sequenced within a study of blood T cell repertoires in COVID-19 (dated by TCRdb to the early 2020s). General notes on the study: Collaborator samples came from the United States, Italy and Spain and covered acute and convalescent phases of COVID-19. The material from the prospective study consisted of cDNA or gDNA derived from T cells, B-cell-depleted T cells, or PBMCs. The dataset comprised deeply sampled blood TCRbeta repertoires from subjects exposed to, actively infected with, or recovered from COVID-19. The samples were drawn from the first 160 participants of the ongoing ImmuneRACE study and from more than 1,000 subjects provided by 6 global collaborators. Where available, HLA class I and class II types were obtained from metadata supplied by the sample provider rather than from assay-based typing. A de-identified subject ID, COVID-19 status, age in years and sex were almost always included in the sample metadata. The repertoires were released in a freely available public database meant as a resource for research on the immune response to SARS-CoV-2.

Relative to germline, V is 0 bases shorter and J is 5 bases shorter, with 15 bases between their ends. From the cysteine through the phenylalanine, the CDR3 covers 17 amino acids. The only DNA kept is the CDR3, 51 bases in frame from the first base. CDR1 and CDR2 (KGHDR, SFDVKD) derive from the germline V gene. On this clone itself: No cognate antigen has been identified for it. No quality values exist for individual bases; no much larger clone is one base distant.

Beyond this particular receptor, the publication reports: How much clinical and demographic metadata was included differed by source and by participant, and the metadata was provided uncurated.

In the prospective study, participants were about 18 to 95 years old, resided in approximately 25 geographic areas of the United States, and were enrolled through a virtual design. Cohort assignment in the prospective study relied on participant-reported clinical history from a screening survey and a study questionnaire. ImmuneRACE Cohort 3 recovered participants were defined by two consecutive negative NP/OP PCR tests, healthcare professional clearance, or symptom resolution. Mobile phlebotomists in the prospective study collected whole blood, serum and a nasopharyngeal or oropharyngeal swab from every participant. Prospective study participants could optionally give additional blood draws and questionnaires over an approximately two-month period. Prospective study blood samples were shipped either frozen or at room temperature before DNA extraction. TCRbeta CDR3 regions were amplified from genomic DNA using the immunoSEQ Assay, a bias-controlled multiplex PCR. The study's own analysis went as follows. Within the assay, amplification of reference gene primers was used to estimate how many nucleated cells each sample contained. Sequence reads were collapsed and filtered to measure the absolute abundance of every unique TCRbeta CDR3 rearrangement. For each sample, productive Simpson clonality was calculated as the square root of Simpson's diversity index over productive rearrangements. Sourced from immuneACCESS, this table was stored by TCRdb with only in-frame sequences that have V and J called. A share of the clones is absent; for the studies checked, an unresolved V gene accounts for under half, and the remainder has no known explanation. The D gene and trimming were derived from the DNA, and the V and J assignments and clone size from that table. In this sample the table shows about 170,000 clones, around four fifths of which occur a single time. The ten largest account for around 4.8% of the sample.

This TCR came from a woman aged 45-60 years who had recovered from COVID-19. The V and J genes are TRBV24-1 and TRBJ1-4; the D gene is perhaps TRBD1, from 6 matching bases. Sequencing was done on a sample of PBMCs or T cells enriched from blood (not recorded which). The base sequence is TGTGCCACCAGTGATTTGGGGAGGGGGGGCGAAAATGAAAAACTGTTTTTT. This encodes CATSDLGRGGENEKLFF.